This TCR beta chain was identified in a study of Graves' ophthalmopathy and Graves' hyperthyroidism. Study findings and constraints: Blood shared most expanded thyroid clonotypes above 0.001 frequency.

Lactation, pregnancy, uncontrolled infections and other autoimmune diseases were all grounds for excluding patients. This clonotype was recorded many times. Its antigen is as yet unknown. Amplification targeted the TCR beta CDR3 regions, with RNA transcripts as the source material. HTBI-primed RT-PCR formed the first round, and a multiplex PCR formed the second. MiXCR, run by TCRdb on the multiplex PCR reads, gives a single entry per CDR3 protein. The sample carries about 340,000 distinct CDR3 sequences, roughly a sixth recorded once. This TCR was sampled from an adult man with Graves' ophthalmopathy. The material sequenced was peripheral blood.

CDR3 nucleotides: TGTGCCAGCACCCGGAACACCGGGGAGCTGTTTTTT. Translated: CASTRNTGELFF. V and J are TRBV7-2 and TRBJ2-2; D is undetermined. CDR1 SGHTA and CDR2 FQGNSA come from the germline V gene. With 7 bases removed from V and 1 base from J, the gap between germline ends came to 4 bases. The CDR3 sequence is 12 residues long.